This TCR beta chain was profiled in a study of cytomegalovirus exposure and HLA in healthy donors. Germline V gene lookup returns CDR1 GTSNPN and CDR2 SVGIG (reference sequence). The CDR3 runs to 16 residues. The V end lost 0 bases, the J end lost 2 bases, and 17 bases lay between the germline ends. Use of 60 Vbeta and 13 Jbeta primers characterized the PCR. Libraries were prepared by immunoSEQ multiplex PCR; TCRdb keeps only in-frame clonotypes and omits some of them. The repertoire holds about 160,000 clones, with approximately 77% as singletons. The rearrangement joins TRBV30 to TRBJ2-7, with unresolved D. Sequencing was carried out using PBMCs. This TCR was sampled from a man aged 50 to 60 in good health and CMV-seropositive. The CDR3 is CAWSVFEVASPYEQYF. The CDR3 DNA reads as TGTGCCTGGAGTGTGTTTGAAGTCGCCAGTCCCTACGAGCAGTACTTC. Together with reference TRBV30 and TRBJ2-7, the CDR3 gives the full variable domain: SQTIHQWPATLVQPVGSPLSLECTVEGTSNPNLYWYRQAAGRGLQLLFYSVGIGQISSEVPQNLSASRPQDRQFILSSKKLLLSDSGFYLCAWSVFEVASPYEQYFGPGTRLTVT.